These 18 T cell receptor beta chains share one sample of origin, sequenced in a study of T cells after posttransplantation cyclophosphamide. Libraries were prepared by immunoSEQ multiplex PCR; TCRdb keeps only in-frame clonotypes and omits some of them. The sample includes tens of thousands of clones, none of them occurring once. The sample comprised PBMCs. These receptor sequences come from a middle-aged man in good health, CMV-negative, and a related stem cell transplant donor.

The gene calls are TRBV6-1 and TRBJ2-1, with 10 bases fitting TRBD2. With 7 bases clipped from V and 4 bases from J, the junction kept 4 bases outside the gene matches. The germline V gene encodes CDR1 MNHNS and CDR2 SASEGT. The CDR3 totals 14 residues. CDR3 protein: CASTLAGPYNEQFF. CDR3 in DNA: TGTGCCAGCACACTAGCGGGACCTTACAATGAGCAGTTCTTC.

The gene calls are TRBV7-8 and TRBJ2-1; D is undetermined. Germline CDR1 and CDR2: SGHVS and FQNEAQ. CDR3 length: 16 amino acids. The V end lost 1 base, the J end lost 0 bases, and 10 bases lay between the germline ends. The CDR3 reads CASSLVREVSYNEQFF. The CDR3 DNA reads as TGTGCCAGCAGCTTAGTCCGAGAAGTCTCCTACAATGAGCAGTTCTTC. Based on the CDR3 plus reference TRBV7-8 and TRBJ2-1, the full variable domain is GAGVSQSPRYKVAKRGQDVALRCDPISGHVSLFWYQQALGQGPEFLTYFQNEAQLDKSGLPSDRFFAERPEGSVSTLKIQRTQQEDSAVYLCASSLVREVSYNEQFFGPGTRLTVL.

The rearrangement joins TRBV4-1 to TRBJ2-2; D ambiguous. The length of the CDR3 is 15 residues. V lost 4 bases, J lost 2 bases, and 11 bases lay in between. Germline assignment: CDR1 MGHRA and CDR2 YSYEKL. The CDR3 bases are TGCGCCAGCAGCCTTGGGCCCACTAACACCGGGGAGCTGTTTTTT. It is translated as CASSLGPTNTGELFF.

In this sample, this clone turned up many times. The chain uses TRBV6-4 and TRBJ2-3, with 8 bases lining up with TRBD2. CDR3 length: 15 residues. Germline CDR1 and CDR2: MRHNA and SNTAGT. Germline trimming cut 3 bases from V and 2 bases from J; bases unmatched to any gene: 4. CDR3 in amino acids: CASSEAAGATDTQYF. CDR3 bases: TGTGCCAGCAGTGAGGCAGCGGGAGCCACAGATACGCAGTATTTT.

This clone was counted at least ten times. The chain joins TRBV7-3 to TRBJ2-2, with 10 bases lining up with TRBD2. There are 15 residues in the CDR3. Germline V gene data show CDR1 as SGHTA and CDR2 as FQGTGA. V shed 6 bases and J 4 bases; nucleotides not matched to a gene: 5. CDR3 region: CASRQRGGSTGELFF. The CDR3 region has the DNA TGTGCCAGCAGGCAGCGGGGGGGCAGCACCGGGGAGCTGTTTTTT. The full variable domain, rest sourced from reference TRBV7-3 and TRBJ2-2, is GAGVSQTPSNKVTEKGKYVELRCDPISGHTALYWYRQSLGQGPEFLIYFQGTGAADDSGLPNDRFFAVRPEGSVSTLKIQRTERGDSAVYLCASRQRGGSTGELFFGEGSRLTVL.

This clone has just a few counts. The rearrangement uses TRBV5-1 and TRBJ2-3; 13 nucleotides agree with TRBD2. Germline CDR1 is SGHRS and CDR2 is YFSETQ. V was pared by 4 bases and J by 3 bases, with 5 bases of the junction left unmatched. The CDR3 is 16 amino acids. The CDR3 region has the DNA TGCGCCAGCAGCCCGGGACTAGCGGGGATAACAGATACGCAGTATTTT. Amino acid sequence: CASSPGLAGITDTQYF.

At least ten counts were recorded for this clone. J is TRBJ1-5 and V is TRBV10-3, with D uncertain. Between the trimmed V and J ends, which lost 9 bases and 5 bases, there was a span of 14 bases. The CDR3 spans 13 residues. The germline V gene has CDR1 ENHRY and CDR2 SYGVKD. CDR3: CAIRMGSDQPQHF. Here the CDR3 DNA reads TGTGCCATACGAATGGGGAGCGATCAGCCCCAGCATTTT.

This clone was recorded at least ten times. This chain links TRBV9 with TRBJ1-1, with a tentative D call TRBD1 (5 bases). Germline CDR1 is SGDLS and CDR2 is YYNGEE. This CDR3 contains 14 residues. The ends were cut back, 1 base at V and 2 bases at J, with 9 bases in the middle. CDR3 nucleotide sequence: TGTGCCAGCAGCGTACAGGGAGGAAACACTGAAGCTTTCTTT. Its protein product is CASSVQGGNTEAFF.

This clone appeared many times. V is TRBV19 and J is TRBJ2-7, with a tentative D call TRBD1 (5 bases). The CDR3 has 15 amino acids. CDR1 and CDR2 (germline): LNHDA, SQIVND (reference sequence). Trimming pared 5 bases from V and 1 base from J, leaving 15 bases between. The chain's CDR3 is CASSGHSDPSYEQYF. The DNA of the CDR3 is TGTGCCAGTAGTGGACACAGCGACCCATCCTACGAGCAGTACTTC.

This clone was counted at least ten times. The genes are TRBV14 and TRBJ2-1; 8 bases align to TRBD2. This CDR3 spans 16 amino acids. V gave up 4 bases and J gave up 5 bases; unmatched junction bases: 10. Germline loops: CDR1 SGHDN, CDR2 FVKESK. The CDR3 DNA follows: TGTGCCAGCAGCCGAGCAGCGGGGGCATATGACAATGAGCAGTTCTTC. This encodes CASSRAAGAYDNEQFF.

This clone has ten or more counts. The rearrangement uses TRBV14 and TRBJ1-3, with 10 bases fitting TRBD1. V lost 2 bases, J lost 2 bases, and 6 bases stayed unmatched. This CDR3 is built from 17 residues. Germline CDR1 is SGHDN and CDR2 is FVKESK. The CDR3 here is CASSQTGTGAAGNTIYF. The CDR3, as DNA: TGTGCCAGCAGCCAAACCGGGACAGGGGCGGCTGGAAACACCATATATTTT.

The rearrangement joins TRBV29-1 to TRBJ2-5; 8 bases are a match to TRBD1. The CDR3 totals 13 residues. J gave up 4 bases and V 6 bases, and 7 bases lay outside the gene matches. The germline V gene encodes CDR1 SQVTM and CDR2 ANQGSEA. CDR3 region: CSVGQGGRETQYF. The DNA of the CDR3 is TGCAGCGTCGGACAGGGTGGCAGAGAGACCCAGTACTTC.

Many counts were recorded for this clone. The V and J genes are TRBV5-4 and TRBJ1-1, with a tentative D call TRBD1 (6 bases). The V gene lost 4 bases and the J gene lost 0 bases, with 16 bases spanning the gap. The germline V gene has CDR1 SGHNT and CDR2 YYREEE (reference sequence). This CDR3 contains 16 residues. CDR3 in DNA: TGTGCCAGCAGCCCTCTGGGGGGGGCTATGAACACTGAAGCTTTCTTT. This gives the protein CASSPLGGAMNTEAFF.

This clone was found many times. This chain links TRBV2 with TRBJ1-3, with no clear D. The CDR3 length is 16 residues. Germline CDR1 SNHLY, CDR2 FYNNEI. DNA for the CDR3: TGTGCTTACACCCCCCTTATGAGGGACTCTGGAAACACCATATATTTT. Translation gives CAYTPLMRDSGNTIYF.

This clone has a count of ten or more. This chain joins TRBV9 and TRBJ2-1, with 8 bases aligning to TRBD1. Germline assignment: CDR1 SGDLS and CDR2 YYNGEE. The CDR3 spans 16 residues. V was pared by 4 bases and J by 1 base, with 7 bases of the junction left unmatched. CDR3 region: CASSSRRQGSYNEQFF. As DNA, the CDR3 is TGTGCCAGCAGCTCACGACGACAGGGGTCCTACAATGAGCAGTTCTTC.

J is TRBJ1-6 and V is TRBV4-1; D unresolved. The CDR3 contains 15 residues. The ends were cut back, 0 bases at V and 6 bases at J, with 9 bases in the middle. Per germline, CDR1 MGHRA and CDR2 YSYEKL. CDR3 sequence (DNA): TGCGCCAGCAGCCAAGATGGAACAGTTAATTCACCCCTCCACTTT. It specifies CASSQDGTVNSPLHF.

This clone occurred many times. CDR3 sequence: CASSLWRTGEYEQYV. In DNA, the CDR3 is TGTGCCAGCAGCTTATGGCGAACAGGAGAATACGAGCAGTACGTC. V and J are TRBV7-3 and TRBJ2-7; maybe TRBD1 (5 bases). The CDR3 covers 15 residues. V lost 2 bases and J 4 bases, leaving 15 bases between the germline ends. Germline V gives CDR1 SGHTA, CDR2 FQGTGA.

This clone was observed at least ten times. The chain joins TRBV19 to TRBJ2-3; no firm D call. The germline gives CDR1 LNHDA, CDR2 SQIVND (reference sequence). Trimming left V 3 bases short and J 1 base short, with 8 bases between. CDR3 length: 14 residues. CDR3 bases: TGTGCCAGTAGTATTAGGAGCGGCACAGATACGCAGTATTTT. Translation: CASSIRSGTDTQYF. The full variable domain, rest sourced from reference TRBV19 and TRBJ2-3, is DGGITQSPKYLFRKEGQNVTLSCEQNLNHDAMYWYRQDPGQGLRLIYYSQIVNDFQKGDIAEGYSVSREKKESFPLTVTSAQKNPTAFYLCASSIRSGTDTQYFGPGTRLTVL.